The 31 T cell receptor beta chains below were found in one sample sequenced in a study of shared T cell receptors in the human thymus. Profiled with immunoSEQ multiplex PCR; TCRdb holds only in-frame clones, not every one. The sample shows some 640,000 clones, around 87% of them seen only once. Another study also made use of these data, one on human thymus T cells.

Sequencing was performed on thymocytes. The origin of the receptors is a boy younger than two with a congenital heart defect.

CDR3 amino acids: CASSYSAARIQYF. CDR3 nucleotide sequence: TGTGCCAGCAGTTACTCGGCAGCGCGAATTCAGTATTTT. This chain connects TRBV6-6 to TRBJ2-3; no clear D gene. Germline CDR1 and CDR2: MNHNY and SVGAGI (reference sequence). The CDR3 is 13 residues long. Trimming removed 0 bases from V and 12 bases from J, with 13 bases in between.

The V and J genes are TRBV15 and TRBJ2-3, with D maybe TRBD2 (6 bases). Trimming took 0 bases from V and 2 from J, leaving 12 bases between them. Germline CDR1 is LNHNV and CDR2 is YYDKDF (reference sequence). The CDR3 runs 16 residues. CDR3 DNA: TGTGCCACCAGCAGAGATCGAGGACTAACCACAGATACGCAGTATTTT. Amino acid sequence: CATSRDRGLTTDTQYF.

This chain connects TRBV5-1 to TRBJ2-5, with D possibly being TRBD1 (6 bases). Germline CDR1 SGHRS, CDR2 YFSETQ. The germline V and J ends were trimmed by 5 bases and 3 bases, with 14 bases remaining between them. The CDR3 totals 14 residues. The CDR3 loop reads CASRGTRTEETQYF. The DNA of the CDR3 is TGCGCCAGCAGAGGTACCCGGACAGAAGAGACCCAGTACTTC.

This clone has only a few counts. This chain joins TRBV19 and TRBJ2-6; the D gene is possibly TRBD2 (6 bases). This CDR3 comprises 15 residues. V lost 5 bases, J lost 0 bases, and 8 bases lay in between. Per the germline V gene, CDR1 is LNHDA and CDR2 is SQIVND (reference sequence). The CDR3 DNA is TGTGCCAGTAGTGGAGGGACCTCTGGGGCCAACGTCCTGACTTTC. Translating gives CASSGGTSGANVLTF.

This chain joins TRBV5-4 and TRBJ1-2, with TRBD1 as a possible D gene (5 bases). Germline V gives CDR1 SGHNT, CDR2 YYREEE (reference sequence). The germline V and J ends were trimmed by 0 bases and 7 bases, with 16 bases remaining between them. The CDR3 runs to 15 residues. In nucleotides, the CDR3 is TGTGCCAGCAGCTTGGAAGCGCCCGGGGGAGGTGGCTACACCTTC. It translates to CASSLEAPGGGGYTF.

In this sample, this clone turned up once. This chain joins TRBV28 and TRBJ1-3; no reliable D call. Germline-derived CDR1 and CDR2 are MDHEN and SYDVKM. The CDR3 sequence is 13 residues long. The V and J ends lost 4 bases and 2 bases respectively, with 6 bases between them. The CDR3 spells CASSSVPGNTIYF. The CDR3 coding sequence is TGTGCCAGCAGTTCGGTCCCTGGAAACACCATATATTTT.

The gene calls are TRBV2 and TRBJ2-1; 9 bases agree with TRBD1. The CDR3 contains 18 residues. Germline values: CDR1 SNHLY, CDR2 FYNNEI. V lost 0 bases to trimming and J lost 7 bases; unmatched junction nucleotides: 13. The CDR3: CASSEALVRDRVMNEQFF. CDR3 DNA: TGTGCCAGCAGTGAAGCGCTTGTACGGGACAGGGTAATGAATGAGCAGTTCTTC.

The chain uses TRBV4-3 and TRBJ2-1; 12 bases align to TRBD2. CDR1 is LGHNA and CDR2 is YSLEER in the germline V gene. This CDR3 has 16 residues. V lost 3 bases, J lost 7 bases, and 7 bases stayed unmatched. CDR3 protein: CASSQATSGRGNEQFF. The CDR3 nucleotides are TGCGCCAGCAGCCAGGCGACTAGCGGGAGAGGGAATGAGCAGTTCTTC.

The rearrangement links TRBV14 to TRBJ2-7; 9 positions agree with TRBD1. This CDR3 comprises 15 residues. J gave up 5 bases and V 0 bases, and 5 bases lay outside the gene matches. In germline, CDR1 is SGHDN, CDR2 FVKESK. The CDR3 bases are TGTGCCAGCAGCCAAGATCGGGACAGGGTTGACGAGCAGTACTTC. It translates to CASSQDRDRVDEQYF.

The chain couples TRBV4-2 to TRBJ1-5; 7 bases align to TRBD1. The CDR3 totals 15 residues. V lost 1 base and J lost 5; bases outside the gene matches: 5. The germline V gene encodes CDR1 LGHNA and CDR2 YNFKEQ. This CDR3 is CASSQGQGTYQPQHF. Written as DNA, the CDR3 is TGTGCCAGCAGCCAAGGACAGGGCACCTATCAGCCCCAGCATTTT.

This clone turned up a few times. V gene TRBV10-3 combines with J gene TRBJ2-7; D might be TRBD1 (6 bases). CDR1 is ENHRY, CDR2 SYGVKD, per germline. The V end lost 6 bases, the J end lost 5 bases, and 11 bases lay between the germline ends. This CDR3 has 12 amino acids. For the CDR3, the DNA is TGTGCCATCAGAGATCCAGGGGACGAGCAGTACTTC. Its protein is CAIRDPGDEQYF.

The chain's CDR3 is CASSRTGTSGYNEQFF. The CDR3 nucleotides read TGTGCCAGCAGCAGGACTGGGACTAGCGGGTACAATGAGCAGTTCTTC. This chain uses TRBV11-2 with TRBJ2-1; 12 bases fit TRBD2. The CDR3 is 16 amino acids. Per germline, CDR1 SGHAT and CDR2 FQNNGV. Germline trimming cut 5 bases from V and 4 bases from J; bases unmatched to any gene: 6.

The chain is built from TRBV4-3 and TRBJ2-3, with 8 positions matching TRBD1. The germline gives CDR1 LGHNA, CDR2 YSLEER. V shed 5 bases and J 0 bases; nucleotides not matched to a gene: 4. CDR3 length: 15 residues. The CDR3 loop reads CASSMGQVSTDTQYF. The CDR3 DNA reads TGCGCCAGCAGCATGGGACAGGTTAGCACAGATACGCAGTATTTT.

The chain joins TRBV7-4 to TRBJ2-5, with 7 bases fitting TRBD1. The CDR3 is made up of 14 amino acids. Germline-derived CDR1 and CDR2 are SGHVT and SQSDAQ. V trimming: 4 bases; J trimming: 11 bases; junction bases outside the gene matches: 13. The CDR3 coding sequence is TGTGCCAGCAGCTACGCAAGGGGGCAATGTGAGCAGTACTTC. Amino acid sequence: CASSYARGQCEQYF.

The chain links TRBV29-1 to TRBJ2-3; 10 positions match TRBD2. Germline values: CDR1 SQVTM, CDR2 ANQGSEA. Trimming cost V 6 bases and J 5 bases; bases outside gene matches: 11. The CDR3 totals 15 residues. CDR3 region: CSVPAASGGGDTQYF. CDR3 nucleotide sequence: TGCAGCGTACCCGCGGCTAGCGGGGGTGGAGATACGCAGTATTTT.

V gene TRBV4-1 combines with J gene TRBJ2-1, with TRBD2 matching 9 bases. With V trimmed by 3 bases and J by 8 bases, 8 bases remained unmatched. Germline values: CDR1 MGHRA, CDR2 YSYEKL. This CDR3 spans 15 amino acids. The CDR3: CASSHTGLAEDEQFF. CDR3 DNA: TGCGCCAGCAGCCATACGGGACTAGCCGAAGATGAGCAGTTCTTC.

J is TRBJ2-7 and V is TRBV6-1, with 8 bases fitting TRBD2. The V gene end was trimmed by 3 bases and the J gene end by 4 bases; junction bases not matched to a gene: 5. The CDR3 is 14 amino acids. The germline CDR1 and CDR2 sequences are MNHNS and SASEGT. This CDR3 is CASSETSAKYEQYF. The CDR3 coding sequence is TGTGCCAGCAGTGAGACTAGCGCGAAATACGAGCAGTACTTC.

This clone was seen a handful of times. This chain joins TRBV19 and TRBJ1-3; D not resolved. This CDR3 has 14 amino acids. Germline-derived CDR1 and CDR2 are LNHDA and SQIVND (reference sequence). V was shortened by 3 bases and J by 4 bases, with 10 bases between the two germline ends. CDR3 region: CASSIDARGNTIYF. CDR3 DNA: TGTGCCAGTAGTATCGATGCCAGAGGAAACACCATATATTTT.

V usage is TRBV28 and J usage is TRBJ1-2, with a tentative D call TRBD1 (6 bases). This CDR3 has 18 amino acids. CDR1 is MDHEN and CDR2 is SYDVKM in the germline V gene. V gave up 3 bases and J gave up 7 bases, with 27 bases separating them. The CDR3 sequence is CASSLAPGQGGLEGGYTF. The DNA for the CDR3 is TGTGCCAGCAGTTTGGCCCCAGGACAAGGGGGACTAGAGGGTGGCTACACCTTC.

A word on this clone: No DNA is shown, since the ends of the CDR3 on it are uncertain; the CDR3 is the one TCRdb lists. The J gene is TRBJ2-1, the V gene TRBV29-1; TRBD1, as called in the table, went unchecked against the DNA. Germline V gene sequence: CDR1 SQVTM, CDR2 ANQGSEA. Termini included, the CDR3 measures 10 amino acids. The CDR3 is CSVAGGARFF.

The V call is TRBV29-1, the J call TRBJ1-5, with D perhaps TRBD1 (5 bases). This CDR3 spans 14 amino acids. Between the trimmed V and J ends, which lost 6 bases and 5 bases, there was a span of 17 bases. The germline V gene has CDR1 SQVTM and CDR2 ANQGSEA. This chain's CDR3 is CSVAIRDGDQPQHF. The CDR3, as DNA: TGCAGCGTGGCGATCAGGGATGGGGATCAGCCCCAGCATTTT.

V usage is TRBV12-5 and J usage is TRBJ1-5; TRBD1 matches 7 bases. The CDR3 loop spans 16 amino acids. The V segment lost 3 bases and the J segment 4 bases; nucleotides outside the gene matches: 9. Germline-derived CDR1 and CDR2 are LGHNT and FRNRAP. The CDR3 loop reads CASGFPRQGINQPQHF. In nucleotides, the CDR3 is TGTGCTAGTGGTTTCCCCCGACAGGGAATAAATCAGCCCCAGCATTTT.

This clone was observed a few times. The V and J genes are TRBV4-3 and TRBJ2-1; 8 bases line up with TRBD2. The trim removed 4 bases at V and 6 bases at J, leaving 11 bases unmatched. The germline gives CDR1 LGHNA, CDR2 YSLEER. The CDR3 runs 16 residues. The CDR3 bases are TGCGCCAGCAGCCCAAGGGTAAAGCGGGAGTTCAATGAGCAGTTCTTC. It yields the protein CASSPRVKREFNEQFF.

The V gene is TRBV28, the J gene TRBJ1-5; D unclear. CDR1 and CDR2 from the germline V gene are MDHEN and SYDVKM. V gave up 2 bases and J gave up 0 bases, with 8 bases separating them. The CDR3 loop spans 15 amino acids. CDR3 protein: CASSLTEYSNQPQHF. CDR3 DNA sequence: TGTGCCAGCAGTTTAACAGAATATAGCAATCAGCCCCAGCATTTT.

The CDR3 is CASSLGRGGYGYTF. The CDR3 DNA follows: TGTGCCAGCAGTTTAGGGAGGGGGGGCTATGGCTACACCTTC. V usage is TRBV27 and J usage is TRBJ1-2; a weak D match, TRBD1 (6 bases). Trimming stripped 2 bases from V and 4 bases from J, with 11 bases between. In germline, CDR1 is MNHEY, CDR2 SMNVEV (reference sequence). The CDR3 covers 14 residues.

The chain is built from TRBV11-2 and TRBJ2-1; D is possibly TRBD2 (6 bases). V gave up 5 bases and J gave up 8 bases, with 19 bases separating them. This CDR3 has 15 amino acids. The germline V gene has CDR1 SGHAT and CDR2 FQNNGV. The CDR3 sequence: CASSPLGGVGDEQFF. The DNA for the CDR3 is TGTGCCAGCAGCCCCCTCGGCGGGGTAGGCGATGAGCAGTTCTTC.

The gene calls are TRBV7-9 and TRBJ1-1; D is possibly TRBD1 (6 bases). CDR1 and CDR2 (germline): SEHNR, FQNEAQ (reference sequence). This CDR3 is 16 amino acids long. Trimming shortened V by 5 bases and J by 4 bases, and 20 bases separated the two germline ends. For the CDR3, the DNA is TGTGCCAGCAGCCCCGGGGGGGGGCACAAATCCACTGAAGCTTTCTTT. This gives the protein CASSPGGGHKSTEAFF.

The J gene is TRBJ1-2, the V gene TRBV10-3; 10 nucleotides agree with TRBD1. V gave up 9 bases and J gave up 3 bases; unmatched junction bases: 7. This CDR3 is 14 amino acids long. Germline V gives CDR1 ENHRY, CDR2 SYGVKD. The CDR3 region is CAIKDRGLDYGYTF. The CDR3 bases are TGTGCCATTAAAGACAGGGGGCTTGACTATGGCTACACCTTC.

This chain uses TRBV5-6 with TRBJ2-7, with TRBD2 matching 10 bases. The CDR3 is made up of 15 amino acids. The germline V gene encodes CDR1 SGHDT and CDR2 YYEEEE. V shed 7 bases, J shed 6 bases, and the junction held 13 bases outside the gene matches. CDR3 protein: CASQAQREGLGEQYF. CDR3 sequence (DNA): TGTGCCAGCCAGGCGCAGCGGGAGGGCCTGGGCGAGCAGTACTTC.

The rearrangement uses TRBV28 and TRBJ1-5, with 7 nucleotides matching TRBD1. This CDR3 is built from 15 residues. The V segment lost 5 bases and the J segment 4 bases; nucleotides outside the gene matches: 8. Germline-derived CDR1 and CDR2 are MDHEN and SYDVKM. The DNA of the CDR3 is TGTGCCAGCAGTGCATACAGGGGAATGAATCAGCCCCAGCATTTT. As protein: CASSAYRGMNQPQHF. Full variable domain (missing parts from reference TRBV28 and TRBJ1-5): DVKVTQSSRYLVKRTGEKVFLECVQDMDHENMFWYRQDPGLGLRLIYFSYDVKMKEKGDIPEGYSVSREKKERFSLILESASTNQTSMYLCASSAYRGMNQPQHFGDGTRLSIL.

In the case of this clone: Other nucleotide sequences from this sample produce the same CDR3. This chain links TRBV9 with TRBJ2-6, with a weak D call TRBD2 (5 bases). Deletions cut 0 bases from V and 0 bases from J, with 7 bases between. The germline V gene has CDR1 SGDLS and CDR2 YYNGEE. This CDR3 comprises 16 residues. The CDR3 DNA follows: TGTGCCAGCAGCGTAGCTGCGGGCTCTGGGGCCAACGTCCTGACTTTC. Translated: CASSVAAGSGANVLTF.